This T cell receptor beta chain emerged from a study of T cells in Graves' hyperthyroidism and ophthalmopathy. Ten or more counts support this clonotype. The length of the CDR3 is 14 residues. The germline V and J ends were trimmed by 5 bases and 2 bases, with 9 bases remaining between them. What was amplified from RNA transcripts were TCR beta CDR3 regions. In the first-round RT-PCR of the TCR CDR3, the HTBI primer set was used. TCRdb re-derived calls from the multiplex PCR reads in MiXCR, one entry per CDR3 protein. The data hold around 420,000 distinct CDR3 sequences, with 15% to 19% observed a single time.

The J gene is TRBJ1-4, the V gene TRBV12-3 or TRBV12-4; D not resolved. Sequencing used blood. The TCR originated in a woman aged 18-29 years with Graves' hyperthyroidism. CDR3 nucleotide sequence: TGTGCCAGCAGTAGCGGGCAGACTAATGAAAAACTGTTTTTT. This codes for CASSSGQTNEKLFF.